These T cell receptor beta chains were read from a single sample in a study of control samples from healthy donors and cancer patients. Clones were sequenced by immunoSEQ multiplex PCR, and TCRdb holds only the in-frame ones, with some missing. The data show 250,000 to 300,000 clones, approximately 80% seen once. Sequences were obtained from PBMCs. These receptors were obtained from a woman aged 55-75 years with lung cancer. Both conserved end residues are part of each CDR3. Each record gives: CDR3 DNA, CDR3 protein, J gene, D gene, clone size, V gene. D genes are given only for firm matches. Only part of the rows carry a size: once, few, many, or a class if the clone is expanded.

DNA: TGTGCCAGCAGCTTGGCCCTGGACGGGGCAATTGCTGAAGCTTTCTTT
CDR3: CASSLALDGAIAEAFF
J: TRBJ1-1
D: -
size: -
V: TRBV5-6

DNA: TGCGCCAGCAGCGTACAAAACTCCTACGAGCAGTACTTC
CDR3: CASSVQNSYEQYF
J: TRBJ2-7
D: -
size: once
V: TRBV5-1

DNA: TGTGCCAGCAGCCAATTTTGGGGTGGGAACACTGAAGCTTTCTTT
CDR3: CASSQFWGGNTEAFF
J: TRBJ1-1
D: -
size: -
V: TRBV14

DNA: TGTGCCAGCAGCTTAGGAGACAGGGGCTATGGCTACACCTTC
CDR3: CASSLGDRGYGYTF
J: TRBJ1-2
D: TRBD1
size: -
V: TRBV11-2

DNA: TGTGCCATCTTGACAGGTTTAAACACTGAAGCTTTCTTT
CDR3: CAILTGLNTEAFF
J: TRBJ1-1
D: -
size: -
V: TRBV10-3

DNA: TGTGCCAGCAGTGAAGCTCGGCGCGGGGGGGAGGTGATAGATACGCAGTATTTT
CDR3: CASSEARRGGEVIDTQYF
J: TRBJ2-3
D: TRBD2
size: once
V: TRBV6-1

DNA: TGTGCCAGCAGCTTATGGGGAACCAGGGAGCACGAGCAGTACTTC
CDR3: CASSLWGTREHEQYF
J: TRBJ2-7
D: -
size: -
V: TRBV11-3

DNA: TGTGCCAGCAGTTGGACTAGCGGGTTGTCCAATGAGCAGTTCTTC
CDR3: CASSWTSGLSNEQFF
J: TRBJ2-1
D: TRBD2
size: -
V: TRBV2

DNA: TGCGCCAGCAGCCTAGAAAGGGCGGACAATGAGCAGTTCTTC
CDR3: CASSLERADNEQFF
J: TRBJ2-1
D: -
size: -
V: TRBV5-1

DNA: TGCGCCAGCAGCCCGGCACAACCCTACGAGCAGTACTTC
CDR3: CASSPAQPYEQYF
J: TRBJ2-7
D: -
size: -
V: TRBV4-1

DNA: TGTGCCAGCAGCCAACAGACAGGGGTTGGAGAGACCCAGTACTTC
CDR3: CASSQQTGVGETQYF
J: TRBJ2-5
D: TRBD1
size: -
V: TRBV3-1/TRBV3-2

DNA: TGCGCCAGCAGCCGCGACTGGAACACTGAAGCTTTCTTT
CDR3: CASSRDWNTEAFF
J: TRBJ1-1
D: -
size: -
V: TRBV5-1

DNA: TGTGCCAGCAGCCAAGGTCTCGGGACGGGGGGGAGCACAGATACGCAGTATTTT
CDR3: CASSQGLGTGGSTDTQYF
J: TRBJ2-3
D: TRBD2
size: -
V: TRBV3-1/TRBV3-2

DNA: TGTGCCAGCAGCTTAGTTAGCTCTGGAAACACCATATATTTT
CDR3: CASSLVSSGNTIYF
J: TRBJ1-3
D: -
size: -
V: TRBV7-2

DNA: TGTGCCAGCAGTGAAGCAGGGGACGGAAACACCATATATTTT
CDR3: CASSEAGDGNTIYF
J: TRBJ1-3
D: -
size: -
V: TRBV25-1

DNA: TGTGCCAGCTCACCCCAACAGGTTACCTATGGCTACACCTTC
CDR3: CASSPQQVTYGYTF
J: TRBJ1-2
D: -
size: -
V: TRBV18

DNA: TGTGCCACCAGCAGAGCGGGACCACTCAGCGAGCAGTACTTC
CDR3: CATSRAGPLSEQYF
J: TRBJ2-7
D: -
size: few
V: TRBV15

DNA: TGTGCCAGCAGCGTCGACAGGGTACTTGGAAACACCATATATTTT
CDR3: CASSVDRVLGNTIYF
J: TRBJ1-3
D: TRBD1
size: -
V: TRBV7-2

DNA: TGTGCCAGCAGCCCCGGACAGGGTAGCTATGGCTACACCTTC
CDR3: CASSPGQGSYGYTF
J: TRBJ1-2
D: TRBD1
size: -
V: TRBV9

DNA: TGTGCCAGTAGCAACCGGGTTAACAATGAGCAGTTCTTC
CDR3: CASSNRVNNEQFF
J: TRBJ2-1
D: -
size: once
V: TRBV19

DNA: TGTGCCAGCAGCGTCAGTAGCGGGCTTCCTGATACGCAGTATTTT
CDR3: CASSVSSGLPDTQYF
J: TRBJ2-3
D: TRBD2
size: -
V: TRBV9

DNA: TGTGCCACCAGCAGAGATGGGGGGGGCTATCAGCCCCAGCATTTT
CDR3: CATSRDGGGYQPQHF
J: TRBJ1-5
D: -
size: -
V: TRBV15

DNA: TGTGCCAGCAGCGTAGCGCCGACTAGCGGCACCTACGAGCAGTACTTC
CDR3: CASSVAPTSGTYEQYF
J: TRBJ2-7
D: TRBD2
size: -
V: TRBV5-5

DNA: TGTGCCAGCAGTCCGCCCCCGGGAGGCTACACCTTC
CDR3: CASSPPPGGYTF
J: TRBJ1-2
D: -
size: few
V: TRBV6-5

DNA: TGCAGCGTTGTGGAGGGCGCTATAACTGAAGCTTTCTTT
CDR3: CSVVEGAITEAFF
J: TRBJ1-1
D: -
size: once
V: TRBV29-1